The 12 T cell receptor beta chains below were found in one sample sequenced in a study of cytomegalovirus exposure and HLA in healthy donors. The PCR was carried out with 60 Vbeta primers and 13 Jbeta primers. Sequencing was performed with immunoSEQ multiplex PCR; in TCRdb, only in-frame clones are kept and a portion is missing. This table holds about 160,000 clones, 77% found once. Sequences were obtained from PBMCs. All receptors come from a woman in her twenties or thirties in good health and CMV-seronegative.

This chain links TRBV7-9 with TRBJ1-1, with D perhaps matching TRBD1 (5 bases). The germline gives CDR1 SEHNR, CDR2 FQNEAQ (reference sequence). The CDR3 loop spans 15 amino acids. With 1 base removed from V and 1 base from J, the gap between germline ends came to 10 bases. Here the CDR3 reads CASSLVMGGNTEAFF. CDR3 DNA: TGTGCCAGCAGCTTAGTCATGGGGGGGAACACTGAAGCTTTCTTT. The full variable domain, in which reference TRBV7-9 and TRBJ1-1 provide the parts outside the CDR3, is DTGVSQNPRHKITKRGQNVTFRCDPISEHNRLYWYRQTLGQGPEFLTYFQNEAQLEKSRLLSDRFSAERPKGSFSTLEIQRTEQGDSAMYLCASSLVMGGNTEAFFGQGTRLTVV.

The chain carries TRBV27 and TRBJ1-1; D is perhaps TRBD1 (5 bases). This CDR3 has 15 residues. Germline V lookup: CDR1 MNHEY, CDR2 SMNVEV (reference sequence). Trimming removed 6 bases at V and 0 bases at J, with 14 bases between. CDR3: CASRKLQEMNTEAFF. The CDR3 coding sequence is TGTGCCAGCAGGAAATTACAGGAGATGAACACTGAAGCTTTCTTT.

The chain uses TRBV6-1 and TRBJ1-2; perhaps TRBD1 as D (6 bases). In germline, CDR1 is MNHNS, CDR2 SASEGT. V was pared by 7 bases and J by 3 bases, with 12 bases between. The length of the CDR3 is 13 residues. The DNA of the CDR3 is TGTGCCAGCAACACGAGGACAGACTATGGCTACACCTTC. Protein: CASNTRTDYGYTF.

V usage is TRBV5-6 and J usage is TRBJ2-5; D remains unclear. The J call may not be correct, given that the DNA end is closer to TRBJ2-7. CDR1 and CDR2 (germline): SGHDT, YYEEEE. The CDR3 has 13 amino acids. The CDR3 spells CASSLTPTSEQYF. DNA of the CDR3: TGTGCCAGCAGCTTGACCCCCACCTCCGAGCAGTACTTC.

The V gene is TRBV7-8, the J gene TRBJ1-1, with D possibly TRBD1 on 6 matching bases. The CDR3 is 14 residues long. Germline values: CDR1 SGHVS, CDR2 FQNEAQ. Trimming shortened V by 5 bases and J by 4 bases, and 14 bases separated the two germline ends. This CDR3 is CASSPRRGPTEAFF. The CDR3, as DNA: TGTGCCAGCAGCCCGAGGCGGGGGCCCACTGAAGCTTTCTTT.

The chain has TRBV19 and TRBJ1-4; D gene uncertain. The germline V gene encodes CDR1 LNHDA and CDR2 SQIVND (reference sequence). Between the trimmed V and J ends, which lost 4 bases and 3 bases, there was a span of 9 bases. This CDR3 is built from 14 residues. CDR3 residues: CASSRGLANEKLFF. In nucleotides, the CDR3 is TGTGCCAGTAGTAGAGGTTTGGCTAATGAAAAACTGTTTTTT.

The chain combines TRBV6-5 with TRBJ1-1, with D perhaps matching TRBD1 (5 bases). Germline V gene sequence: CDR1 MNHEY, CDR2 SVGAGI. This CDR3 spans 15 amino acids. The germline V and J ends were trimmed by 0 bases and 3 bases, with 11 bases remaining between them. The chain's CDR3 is CASSYSPTVDTEAFF. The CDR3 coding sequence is TGTGCCAGCAGTTACTCACCGACAGTGGACACTGAAGCTTTCTTT.

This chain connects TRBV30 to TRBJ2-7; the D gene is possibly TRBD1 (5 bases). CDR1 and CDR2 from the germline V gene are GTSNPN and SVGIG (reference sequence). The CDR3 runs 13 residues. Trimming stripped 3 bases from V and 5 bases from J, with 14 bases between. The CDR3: CAWSQGQLHEQYF. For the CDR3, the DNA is TGTGCCTGGAGCCAGGGCCAGTTGCACGAGCAGTACTTC.

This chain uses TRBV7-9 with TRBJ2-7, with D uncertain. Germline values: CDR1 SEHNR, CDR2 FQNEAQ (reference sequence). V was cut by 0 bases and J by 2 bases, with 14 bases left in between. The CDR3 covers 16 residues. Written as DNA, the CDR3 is TGTGCCAGCAGCTTAGCGCTGGGCTCCAGGACCTACGAGCAGTACTTC. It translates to CASSLALGSRTYEQYF.

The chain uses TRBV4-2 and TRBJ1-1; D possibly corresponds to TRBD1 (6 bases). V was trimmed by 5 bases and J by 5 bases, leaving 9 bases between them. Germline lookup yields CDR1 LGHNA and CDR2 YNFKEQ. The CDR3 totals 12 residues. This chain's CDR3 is CASSSRGTEAFF. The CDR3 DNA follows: TGTGCCAGCAGCTCAAGGGGGACTGAAGCTTTCTTT.

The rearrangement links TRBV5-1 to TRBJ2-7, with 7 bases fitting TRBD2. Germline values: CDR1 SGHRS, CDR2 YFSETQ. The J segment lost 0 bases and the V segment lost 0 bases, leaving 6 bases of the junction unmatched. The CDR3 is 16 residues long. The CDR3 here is CASSLGSGRSSYEQYF. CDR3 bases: TGCGCCAGCAGCTTGGGGTCCGGGAGGAGCTCCTACGAGCAGTACTTC.

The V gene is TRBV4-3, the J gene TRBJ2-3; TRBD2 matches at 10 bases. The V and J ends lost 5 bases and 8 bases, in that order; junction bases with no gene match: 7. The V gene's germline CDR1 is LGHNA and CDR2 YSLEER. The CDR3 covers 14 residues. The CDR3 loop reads CASSASGGFRTQYF. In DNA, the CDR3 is TGCGCCAGCAGCGCTAGCGGGGGATTTCGTACGCAGTATTTT.